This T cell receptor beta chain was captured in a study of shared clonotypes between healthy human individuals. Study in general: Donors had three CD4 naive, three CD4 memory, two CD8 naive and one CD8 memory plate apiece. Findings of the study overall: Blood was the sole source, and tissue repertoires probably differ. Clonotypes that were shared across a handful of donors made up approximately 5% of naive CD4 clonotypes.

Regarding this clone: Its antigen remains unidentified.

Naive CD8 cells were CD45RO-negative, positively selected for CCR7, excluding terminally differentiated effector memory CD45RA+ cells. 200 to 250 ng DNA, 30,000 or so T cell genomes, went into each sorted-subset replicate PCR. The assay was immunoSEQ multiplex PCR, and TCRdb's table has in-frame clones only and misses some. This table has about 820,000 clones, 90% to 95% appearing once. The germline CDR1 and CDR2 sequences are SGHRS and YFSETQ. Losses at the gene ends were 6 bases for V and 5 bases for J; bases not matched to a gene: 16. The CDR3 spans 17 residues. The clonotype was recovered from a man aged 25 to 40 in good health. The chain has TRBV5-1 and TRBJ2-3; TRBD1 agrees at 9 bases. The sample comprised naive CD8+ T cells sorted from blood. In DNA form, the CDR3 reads TGCGCCAGCAAGATCCTCGTGGGACAGGGCATTCAAGATACGCAGTATTTT. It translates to CASKILVGQGIQDTQYF.